The 13 T cell receptor beta chains reported below all come from one sample, sequenced in a study of identical twins. TCRdb reprocessed the 5' RACE reads via MiXCR and lists one record per CDR3 protein. The sample consists of roughly 700,000 distinct CDR3 sequences, 8.6% of them appearing once. This sample also appeared in a second study, on yellow fever vaccine responses in identical twins.

The source material was PBMCs. These receptors originate from a woman aged 18-30 years in good health.

This sequence joins TRBV20-1 and TRBJ2-7, with D possibly being TRBD1 (5 bases). Germline CDR1 is DFQATT and CDR2 is SNEGSKA (reference sequence). Trimming took 6 bases from V and 2 from J, leaving 17 bases between them. CDR3 length: 14 amino acids. CDR3 amino acids: CSAEHPTATYEQYF. The CDR3 coding sequence is TGCAGTGCCGAGCACCCGACAGCTACCTACGAGCAGTACTTC.

This clonotype was found a few times. V usage is TRBV11-2 and J usage is TRBJ2-2, with D possibly matching TRBD2 (5 bases). Germline loops: CDR1 SGHAT, CDR2 FQNNGV. Trimming removed 4 bases from V and 6 bases from J, with 15 bases in between. The CDR3 runs to 15 residues. This CDR3 is CASSYSWENPGELFF. For the CDR3, the DNA is TGTGCCAGCAGCTACTCGTGGGAGAATCCCGGGGAGCTGTTTTTT.

J is TRBJ2-1 and V is TRBV7-2; D is ambiguous. Germline-derived CDR1 and CDR2 are SGHTA and FQGNSA. CDR3 length: 15 residues. V was trimmed by 5 bases and J by 0 bases, leaving 11 bases between them. CDR3 region: CASSPAASSYNEQFF. As DNA, the CDR3 is TGTGCCAGCAGCCCGGCGGCGAGCTCCTACAATGAGCAGTTCTTC. Filled out from reference TRBV7-2 and TRBJ2-1, the complete variable domain reads GAGVSQSPSNKVTEKGKDVELRCDPISGHTALYWYRQSLGQGLEFLIYFQGNSAPDKSGLPSDRFSAERTGGSVSTLTIQRTQQEDSAVYLCASSPAASSYNEQFFGPGTRLTVL.

The rearrangement joins TRBV12-3 or TRBV12-4 to TRBJ2-7; possibly TRBD1 or TRBD2 for D (5 bases each). There are 17 residues in the CDR3. V shed 0 bases and J shed 0 bases, with 15 bases lying between them. Here the CDR3 DNA reads TGTGCCAGCAGTTTAGCAGGGGTGGGAGTTACCTCCTACGAGCAGTACTTC. Encoded protein: CASSLAGVGVTSYEQYF.

This clonotype was detected many times. The rearrangement uses TRBV3-1 and TRBJ1-2; the D is unclear. CDR3 length equals 13 residues. Trimming cost V 1 base and J 8 bases, with 11 bases left between them. Germline CDR1 and CDR2: LGHDT and YNNKEL (reference sequence). Here the CDR3 reads CASSQGPWEGYTF. In nucleotides, the CDR3 is TGTGCCAGCAGCCAAGGGCCTTGGGAAGGCTACACCTTC.

This clonotype was detected ten times or more. In DNA form, the CDR3 reads TGCAGTGCTGCACTAGCGGGAGATGACGAGCAGTACTTC. This codes for CSAALAGDDEQYF. This chain uses TRBV20-1 with TRBJ2-7; 11 bases fit TRBD2. The V gene's germline CDR1 is DFQATT and CDR2 SNEGSKA (reference sequence). The CDR3 has 13 amino acids. V shed 5 bases and J 5 bases; nucleotides not matched to a gene: 5.

The chain carries TRBV9 and TRBJ2-3; D gene ambiguous. Germline values: CDR1 SGDLS, CDR2 YYNGEE. This CDR3 is 16 amino acids long. The V gene lost 2 bases and the J gene lost 0 bases, with 13 bases spanning the gap. CDR3 DNA sequence: TGTGCCAGCAGCGTCTTGTCGGGCTCTAGCACAGATACGCAGTATTTT. Its protein is CASSVLSGSSTDTQYF.

The genes are TRBV19 and TRBJ2-2; 7 bases fit TRBD1. Germline CDR1 LNHDA, CDR2 SQIVND (reference sequence). With 9 bases clipped from V and 1 base from J, the junction kept 5 bases outside the gene matches. The CDR3 sequence is 14 residues long. CDR3 DNA: TGTGCCAGATTTAGGACAGGGAACACCGGGGAGCTGTTTTTT. Translation gives CARFRTGNTGELFF.

This clonotype was picked up a small number of times. The gene calls are TRBV9 and TRBJ2-5; a weak D match, TRBD1 (6 bases). The CDR3 covers 15 residues. V was clipped by 1 base and J by 2 bases, with 12 bases between them. The germline gives CDR1 SGDLS, CDR2 YYNGEE. The CDR3, as DNA: TGTGCCAGCAGCGTACGAGGGGGAGAACAAGAGACCCAGTACTTC. It translates to CASSVRGGEQETQYF. Together with reference TRBV9 and TRBJ2-5, the CDR3 gives the full variable domain: DSGVTQTPKHLITATGQRVTLRCSPRSGDLSVYWYQQSLDQGLQFLIQYYNGEERAKGNILERFSAQQFPDLHSELNLSSLELGDSALYFCASSVRGGEQETQYFGPGTRLLVL.

V gene TRBV12-3 or TRBV12-4 combines with J gene TRBJ2-7, with 7 bases that match TRBD1. This CDR3 spans 15 amino acids. The V and J ends lost 6 bases and 2 bases, in that order; junction bases with no gene match: 10. CDR3 amino acids: CASRGGQERPYEQYF. CDR3 nucleotides: TGTGCCAGCAGAGGTGGACAGGAGCGCCCCTACGAGCAGTACTTC.

A few counts support this clonotype. V usage is TRBV29-1 and J usage is TRBJ1-2; D perhaps matches TRBD1 (5 bases). From germline, CDR1 is SQVTM and CDR2 ANQGSEA. CDR3 size: 13 residues. V was clipped by 6 bases and J by 7 bases, with 18 bases between them. This CDR3 is CSVVGQGVSGYTF. Here the CDR3 DNA reads TGCAGCGTAGTGGGCCAAGGGGTCTCTGGCTACACCTTC.

This clonotype has a handful of counts. This chain uses TRBV4-2 with TRBJ2-4, with D perhaps being TRBD1 or TRBD2 (5 bases each). This CDR3 has 15 amino acids. Trimming removed 5 bases from V and 7 bases from J, with 18 bases in between. Looked up from germline, CDR1 is LGHNA and CDR2 is YNFKEQ. Written as DNA, the CDR3 is TGTGCCAGCAGCTCACCTCAGGGACCGGGGAACATTCAGTACTTC. This codes for CASSSPQGPGNIQYF.

This clonotype was observed a single time. The genes are TRBV6-5 and TRBJ2-1; 15 positions agree with TRBD2. Trimming removed 1 base from V and 9 bases from J; junction bases left unmatched: 10. This CDR3 region has 18 residues. The germline CDR1 and CDR2 sequences are MNHEY and SVGAGI. The CDR3 here is CASSYYPGLAGGPGEQFF. The CDR3, as DNA: TGTGCCAGCAGTTACTATCCTGGACTAGCGGGAGGGCCGGGTGAGCAGTTCTTC.